This T cell receptor beta chain is drawn from a study of blood T cell repertoires in COVID-19. Looking at the study overall: COVID-19 samples from acute and convalescent phases originated in the United States, Italy and Spain. T cells, B-cell-depleted T cells, or PBMCs provided the cDNA or gDNA that served as material.

In the original analysis: Reference gene primers were amplified, and this amplification served to estimate nucleated cell counts. Sequencing was performed with immunoSEQ multiplex PCR; in TCRdb, only in-frame clones are kept and a portion is missing. V and J calls and clone size are copied from that table; D and trimming were computed from the DNA. The table shows just over 650,000 clones, with about 87% occurring only once. The germline gives CDR1 SGHAT, CDR2 FQNNGV. CDR3 size: 18 residues. V shed 5 bases, J shed 5 bases, and the junction held 10 bases outside the gene matches. The TCR was taken from a woman aged 18-30 years with acute or convalescent COVID-19. The chain joins TRBV11-2 to TRBJ2-1, with TRBD2 identical over 15 bases. The sequenced sample consisted of peripheral blood. CDR3 sequence (DNA): TGTGCCAGCAGCCCTGGACTAGCGGGGGGGCCTTCCCACAATGAGCAGTTCTTC. It codes for CASSPGLAGGPSHNEQFF.